The rows below give T cell receptor beta chains drawn from one sample of a study of CD8 T cells in ankylosing spondylitis. TCRdb reprocessed the 5' RACE reads via MiXCR and lists one record per CDR3 protein. The table has over 700,000 distinct CDR3 sequences, 15% to 20% seen once. The specimen sequenced was blood, either unsorted or a sorted T cell fraction (not recorded which). Receptor source: a male donor with ankylosing spondylitis. The CDR3 runs from the conserved cysteine through the conserved F or W. D genes are given only for firm matches. Only some rows state a clone size, as once, few, many or a class for expanded clones.

D,size,V,J,CDR3,DNA
NA,NA,TRBV4-2,TRBJ2-7,CASSQELDSIVGNF,TGTGCCAGCAGCCAAGAGCTGGACAGTATAGTAGGAAACTTC
NA,few,TRBV6-1,TRBJ1-3,CASSLKGQWSSGNTIYF,TGTGCCAGCAGCCTAAAGGGCCAGTGGAGCTCTGGAAACACCATATATTTT
NA,few,TRBV15,TRBJ2-2,CATSRDGARAGELFF,TGTGCCACCAGCAGAGATGGAGCCCGGGCCGGGGAGCTGTTTTTT
NA,few,TRBV4-2,TRBJ2-5,CASSQKSGPQTETQYF,TGTGCCAGCAGCCAGAAGTCTGGGCCACAAACGGAGACCCAGTACTTC
TRBD2,NA,TRBV20-1,TRBJ2-1,CSARPAGRGLREQFF,TGCAGTGCTAGACCGGCGGGGAGGGGCCTAAGGGAGCAGTTCTTC
TRBD2,few,TRBV5-1,TRBJ2-3,CASSPGGHTDTQYF,TGCGCCAGCAGCCCGGGGGGGCACACAGATACGCAGTATTTT
TRBD2,NA,TRBV4-1,TRBJ2-3,CASSQDQASGRPSTDTQYF,TGCGCCAGCAGCCAAGACCAGGCTAGCGGGAGGCCTAGCACAGATACGCAGTATTTT
TRBD2,few,TRBV18,TRBJ2-1,CASSPSGGGGNEQFF,TGTGCCAGCTCACCATCCGGCGGGGGGGGGAATGAGCAGTTCTTC
TRBD2,NA,TRBV4-1,TRBJ2-3,CASLPAGGDTDTQYF,TGCGCCAGCCTCCCTGCGGGGGGGGACACAGATACGCAGTATTTT
TRBD1,once,TRBV6-1,TRBJ1-4,CASRGTGDEKLFF,TGTGCCAGCAGGGGGACAGGGGATGAAAAACTGTTTTTT
NA,NA,TRBV29-1,TRBJ2-1,CSESDFSSYNEQFF,TGCAGCGAGAGCGACTTCAGCTCCTACAATGAGCAGTTCTTC
NA,many,TRBV27,TRBJ2-5,CASSFDRQETQYF,TGTGCCAGCAGTTTCGATCGACAAGAGACCCAGTACTTC
NA,NA,TRBV7-6,TRBJ1-3,CASSTDRSSGNTIYF,TGTGCCAGCAGCACTGACAGATCGTCTGGAAACACCATATATTTT
NA,NA,TRBV7-2,TRBJ1-5,CASSPPGRANQPQHF,TGTGCCAGCAGCCCTCCGGGACGGGCGAATCAGCCCCAGCATTTT
NA,NA,TRBV11-2,TRBJ1-1,CASQTEMEAFF,TGTGCCAGCCAGACCGAAATGGAAGCTTTCTTT
NA,NA,TRBV7-8,TRBJ2-3,CASSLVSRDTQYF,TGTGCCAGCAGCTTAGTGTCGAGAGATACGCAGTATTTT
NA,few,TRBV7-9,TRBJ1-5,CASSLVDGQPQHF,TGTGCCAGCAGCTTAGTGGACGGTCAGCCCCAGCATTTT
NA,few,TRBV12-3/TRBV12-4,TRBJ2-1,CASSLARLALQFF,TGTGCCAGCAGTTTAGCGAGGCTAGCTCTCCAGTTCTTC
TRBD2,few,TRBV6-5,TRBJ2-1,CASSYSGGANEQFF,TGTGCCAGCAGTTACTCCGGGGGGGCCAATGAGCAGTTCTTC
NA,NA,TRBV12-3/TRBV12-4,TRBJ1-1,CASSLPRENTEAFF,TGTGCCAGCAGTTTGCCCAGGGAGAACACTGAAGCTTTCTTT
TRBD1,few,TRBV4-1,TRBJ2-1,CASSPRDRGGGDEQFF,TGCGCCAGCAGCCCCCGGGACAGGGGAGGTGGGGATGAGCAGTTCTTC
NA,NA,TRBV7-2,TRBJ2-2,CASSLESRVNTGELFF,TGTGCCAGCAGCTTAGAAAGTAGGGTTAACACCGGGGAGCTGTTTTTT
NA,NA,TRBV4-2,TRBJ2-2,CASSQGDLTGELFF,TGTGCCAGCAGCCAAGGCGACCTGACCGGGGAGCTGTTTTTT
TRBD1,NA,TRBV12-3/TRBV12-4,TRBJ2-7,CAGSTGVGSYEQYF,TGTGCCGGATCTACAGGGGTAGGCTCCTACGAGCAGTACTTC
NA,few,TRBV7-6,TRBJ2-7,CASSPLTSSSYEQYF,TGTGCCAGCAGCCCTCTGACTTCTTCCTCCTACGAGCAGTACTTC
NA,NA,TRBV7-9,TRBJ2-3,CASSLGRGVDTQYF,TGTGCCAGCAGCTTAGGTCGGGGTGTAGATACGCAGTATTTT
NA,few,TRBV29-1,TRBJ2-1,CSVEKGESSDGEQFF,TGCAGCGTTGAAAAGGGGGAGTCGTCTGATGGTGAGCAGTTCTTC
NA,NA,TRBV9,TRBJ1-6,CASSVSPGHKNSPLHF,TGTGCCAGCAGCGTTTCGCCGGGACACAAGAATTCACCCCTCCACTTT
NA,few,TRBV5-6,TRBJ2-7,CASSLYYRAYEQYF,TGTGCCAGCAGCTTGTATTACAGAGCCTACGAGCAGTACTTC
NA,NA,TRBV20-1,TRBJ2-2,CSARDFLDTGELFF,TGCAGTGCTAGAGATTTCCTTGATACCGGGGAGCTGTTTTTT
NA,NA,TRBV3-1,TRBJ2-6,CASSPASGRIGGANVLTF,TGTGCCAGCAGCCCTGCTTCGGGTCGGATCGGCGGGGCCAACGTCCTGACTTTC
NA,NA,TRBV4-2,TRBJ2-2,CASSQATQTRLGDTGELFF,TGTGCCAGCAGCCAAGCCACCCAGACTCGGTTAGGAGACACCGGGGAGCTGTTTTTT
NA,few,TRBV3-1,TRBJ2-3,CASSQRAGRTDTQYF,TGTGCCAGCAGCCAACGGGCAGGGAGAACAGATACGCAGTATTTT
TRBD2,NA,TRBV5-1,TRBJ2-1,CASSLVQRETDEQFF,TGCGCCAGCAGCCTGGTCCAGCGGGAAACGGATGAGCAGTTCTTC
NA,NA,TRBV7-7,TRBJ2-1,CASSLRPGPYNEQFF,TGTGCCAGCAGCTTACGCCCGGGCCCCTACAATGAGCAGTTCTTC
TRBD2,few,TRBV12-3/TRBV12-4,TRBJ2-1,CASRPSGTIYNEQFF,TGTGCCAGCAGACCTAGCGGCACCATCTACAATGAGCAGTTCTTC
NA,few,TRBV12-3/TRBV12-4,TRBJ2-3,CASSSGRGDTDTQYF,TGTGCCAGCAGTTCTGGCAGGGGCGACACAGATACGCAGTATTTT
NA,many,TRBV12-3/TRBV12-4,TRBJ2-5,CASSTRGVETQYF,TGTGCCAGCAGTACTCGCGGGGTGGAGACCCAGTACTTC
NA,few,TRBV12-3/TRBV12-4,TRBJ2-1,CASSLPAHQGVINEQFF,TGTGCCAGCAGTTTACCCGCCCACCAAGGGGTTATCAATGAGCAGTTCTTC
TRBD1,many,TRBV12-3/TRBV12-4,TRBJ2-1,CASNSLIGQGGLGSYNEQFF,TGTGCCAGCAATTCCCTAATCGGACAGGGCGGTTTGGGGTCCTACAATGAGCAGTTCTTC
NA,many,TRBV29-1,TRBJ2-7,CSVESPATGSSYEQYF,TGCAGCGTGGAAAGCCCCGCAACAGGAAGTTCCTACGAGCAGTACTTC
NA,NA,TRBV12-3/TRBV12-4,TRBJ2-3,CASRYSTDTQYF,TGTGCCAGCAGATATAGCACAGATACGCAGTATTTT
NA,few,TRBV4-1,TRBJ1-5,CASSQDRTQSNQPQHF,TGCGCCAGCAGCCAAGACCGAACACAAAGCAATCAGCCCCAGCATTTT
TRBD2,many,TRBV12-3/TRBV12-4,TRBJ2-3,CASSWDYHTQYF,TGTGCCAGCAGTTGGGACTACCATACGCAGTATTTT
NA,many,TRBV7-2,TRBJ2-3,CASSLARRDTQYF,TGTGCCAGCAGCTTAGCGCGGCGCGATACGCAGTATTTT
TRBD2,NA,TRBV5-1,TRBJ2-3,CASSSDTGTSSYTQYF,TGCGCCAGCAGCTCAGACACCGGGACTAGCTCATATACGCAGTATTTT
NA,many,TRBV20-1,TRBJ1-5,CSARGPSNQPQHF,TGCAGTGCCCGGGGGCCTAGCAATCAGCCCCAGCATTTT
NA,NA,TRBV20-1,TRBJ2-1,CSARGSGTLRSYNEQFF,TGCAGTGCTAGAGGTTCCGGGACTCTCCGCTCCTACAATGAGCAGTTCTTC